This T cell receptor (beta chain) appears in the sequencing data of a study of blood T cell repertoires in COVID-19. CDR1 GTSNPN and CDR2 SVGIG come from the germline V gene (reference sequence). The CDR3 consists of 17 residues. The V and J ends lost 0 bases and 0 bases respectively, with 12 bases between them. This table comes from immunoSEQ multiplex PCR, and its TCRdb copy is limited to in-frame clones, with some not included. The sample holds fewer than 250,000 clones, around 83% seen once. The sequenced material came from peripheral blood. This TCR was sampled from a man between 45 and 60 years old with active or convalescent COVID-19. The chain is built from TRBV30 and TRBJ1-6; no reliable D call. The CDR3 region is CAWSVLMGSSYNSPLHF. The CDR3 DNA reads TGTGCCTGGAGTGTACTGATGGGGAGCTCCTATAATTCACCCCTCCACTTT.